These 20 T cell receptor beta chains came from one sample sequenced in a study of cytomegalovirus exposure and HLA in healthy donors. TCRdb's copy holds only in-frame clones and misses some; the assay was immunoSEQ multiplex PCR. The sample contains about 350,000 clones, roughly 90% of which appear only once. Specimen: PBMCs. Every receptor here comes from a woman between 25 and 40 years old in good health and CMV-seropositive.

As for this clone: At one boundary the junction diverges from the germline segment, which might be a read error. V usage is TRBV6-5 and J usage is TRBJ2-7, with D perhaps TRBD2 (5 bases). This CDR3 is built from 14 residues. The germline gives CDR1 MNHEY, CDR2 SVGAGI. CDR3 nucleotides: TGTGCCAGCAGTAATATCGCTAGTAGATGGGAGCAGTGCTTC. This encodes CASSNIASRWEQCF.

The chain couples TRBV6-6 to TRBJ1-2; possible D gene TRBD1, 5 bases. The CDR3 covers 13 residues. With 7 bases removed from V and 4 bases from J, the gap between germline ends came to 13 bases. From germline, CDR1 is MNHNY and CDR2 SVGAGI (reference sequence). CDR3 residues: CASTKTDSYGYTF. The CDR3 coding sequence is TGTGCCAGCACCAAGACAGATTCCTATGGCTACACCTTC.

J is TRBJ1-1 and V is TRBV7-2; D is unresolved. Trimming took off 1 base at V and 2 bases at J, with 11 bases between the two ends. Germline CDR1 and CDR2: SGHTA and FQGNSA. This CDR3 region has 15 residues. This CDR3 is CASSLGGTPNTEAFF. The CDR3 DNA reads TGTGCCAGCAGCTTAGGTGGCACCCCAAACACTGAAGCTTTCTTT.

The chain uses TRBV19 and TRBJ2-4; 8 bases map to TRBD1. The germline CDR1 and CDR2 sequences are LNHDA and SQIVND (reference sequence). The length of the CDR3 is 17 residues. With V trimmed by 6 bases and J by 3 bases, 13 bases remained unmatched. The CDR3: CASSLWAGTGSKNIQYF. In nucleotides, the CDR3 is TGTGCCAGTAGCCTTTGGGCCGGGACAGGAAGCAAAAACATTCAGTACTTC.

This clone appeared a single time. The chain is built from TRBV18 and TRBJ2-7; 10 positions agree with TRBD2. The CDR3 contains 17 residues. Germline V lookup: CDR1 KGHSH, CDR2 LQKENI. V shed 3 bases, J shed 1 base, and the junction held 9 bases outside the gene matches. CDR3 DNA: TGTGCCAGCTCACCTCGGAGAGGGACTAGCGATTCCTACGAGCAGTACTTC. Translation gives CASSPRRGTSDSYEQYF.

This rearrangement joins TRBV7-8 to TRBJ2-5; 12 positions match TRBD2. J lost 4 bases, V lost 0 bases, and 0 bases had no gene match. This CDR3 comprises 15 residues. Germline V gene lookup returns CDR1 SGHVS and CDR2 FQNEAQ. This chain's CDR3 is CASSLALAGGETQYF. In DNA, the CDR3 is TGTGCCAGCAGCTTAGCACTAGCGGGAGGAGAGACCCAGTACTTC.

This clone was seen a few times. The J gene is TRBJ1-2, the V gene TRBV19; 10 bases are shared with TRBD1. The CDR3 extends over 14 amino acids. Germline V gene data show CDR1 as LNHDA and CDR2 as SQIVND (reference sequence). V lost 1 base, J lost 5 bases, and 1 base stayed unmatched. The CDR3 region has the DNA TGTGCCAGTAGTATAGGACAGGGGGCGTATGGCTACACCTTC. It is translated as CASSIGQGAYGYTF.

A single count supports this clone. The gene calls are TRBV4-3 and TRBJ1-2; 8 nucleotides match TRBD1. The length of the CDR3 is 13 residues. The germline gives CDR1 LGHNA, CDR2 YSLEER. V was clipped by 3 bases and J by 7 bases; unmatched bases: 4. The CDR3, as DNA: TGCGCCAGCAGCCAGCGGACAGGGTCTGGCTACACCTTC. It encodes CASSQRTGSGYTF.

The CDR3 here is CASSFEDHNEQFF. CDR3 nucleotide sequence: TGCGCCAGCAGCTTTGAGGACCACAATGAGCAGTTCTTC. The genes are TRBV5-1 and TRBJ2-1; D is uncertain. The V end lost 2 bases, the J end lost 5 bases, and 8 bases lay between the germline ends. Germline V gene sequence: CDR1 SGHRS, CDR2 YFSETQ. There are 13 residues in the CDR3.

On this clone itself: Different DNA sequences within this sample yield the same CDR3. The chain links TRBV27 to TRBJ2-3; 11 positions agree with TRBD2. Losses at the gene ends were 2 bases for V and 1 base for J; bases not matched to a gene: 2. The CDR3 consists of 16 residues. Germline lookup yields CDR1 MNHEY and CDR2 SMNVEV (reference sequence). DNA of the CDR3: TGTGCCAGCAGTTTACTGGGACTAGCGGGCACAGATACGCAGTATTTT. As protein: CASSLLGLAGTDTQYF.

The V and J genes are TRBV29-1 and TRBJ2-5; D perhaps matches TRBD1 (6 bases). Germline lookup yields CDR1 SQVTM and CDR2 ANQGSEA. The V and J ends lost 7 bases and 5 bases respectively, with 20 bases between them. The CDR3 sequence is 14 residues long. The DNA for the CDR3 is TGCAGCGCCACAGGGCGTTTCCAAGCGGAGACCCAGTACTTC. Translated: CSATGRFQAETQYF.

V is TRBV5-1 and J is TRBJ2-1; D may be TRBD1 (6 bases). V lost 1 base to trimming and J lost 6 bases, with 11 bases between them. The germline CDR1 and CDR2 sequences are SGHRS and YFSETQ. The length of the CDR3 is 14 residues. The CDR3, as DNA: TGCGCCAGCAGCTTGCTCAGGGGTGGCAATGAGCAGTTCTTC. Encoded protein: CASSLLRGGNEQFF.

The V call is TRBV15, the J call TRBJ1-1; no reliable D call. The V gene lost 3 bases and the J gene lost 3 bases, with 5 bases spanning the gap. Germline CDR1 reads LNHNV; CDR2 reads YYDKDF (reference sequence). This CDR3 region has 12 residues. CDR3 amino acids: CATSSWDTEAFF. CDR3 nucleotides: TGTGCCACCAGCAGTTGGGACACTGAAGCTTTCTTT. Using reference TRBV15 and TRBJ1-1 for the parts outside the CDR3, the full variable domain is DAMVIQNPRYQVTQFGKPVTLSCSQTLNHNVMYWYQQKSSQAPKLLFHYYDKDFNNEADTPDNFQSRRPNTSFCFLDIRSPGLGDTAMYLCATSSWDTEAFFGQGTRLTVV.

The chain carries TRBV6-5 and TRBJ1-2; tentative D call: TRBD1 (5 bases). The CDR3 is made up of 14 amino acids. The germline CDR1 and CDR2 sequences are MNHEY and SVGAGI. Trimming removed 0 bases from V and 4 bases from J, with 9 bases in between. DNA for the CDR3: TGTGCCAGCAGTTACTCGAATCAGGGCTATGGCTACACCTTC. It specifies CASSYSNQGYGYTF.

The V and J genes are TRBV15 and TRBJ2-7, with TRBD1 matching 8 bases. V gave up 5 bases and J gave up 3 bases; unmatched junction bases: 6. The CDR3 sequence is 14 residues long. Germline V CDR1 and CDR2: LNHNV, YYDKDF (reference sequence). As DNA, the CDR3 is TGTGCCACCAGCGCGGACAGGGAGTTCTACGAGCAGTACTTC. It encodes CATSADREFYEQYF. The complete variable domain, with remaining parts taken from reference TRBV15 and TRBJ2-7, reads DAMVIQNPRYQVTQFGKPVTLSCSQTLNHNVMYWYQQKSSQAPKLLFHYYDKDFNNEADTPDNFQSRRPNTSFCFLDIRSPGLGDTAMYLCATSADREFYEQYFGPGTRLTVT.

The rearrangement joins TRBV6-5 to TRBJ1-5, with D uncertain. Germline lookup yields CDR1 MNHEY and CDR2 SVGAGI. There are 14 residues in the CDR3. Trimming pared 4 bases from V and 2 bases from J, leaving 9 bases between. CDR3 nucleotide sequence: TGTGCCAGCAGTTTCGGCCGGGGCAATCAGCCCCAGCATTTT. It codes for CASSFGRGNQPQHF.

The chain links TRBV7-6 to TRBJ1-6; D remains ambiguous. The CDR3 has 13 amino acids. The V gene's germline CDR1 is SGHVS and CDR2 FNYEAQ. Trimming shortened V by 1 base and J by 3 bases, and 1 base separated the two germline ends. For the CDR3, the DNA is TGTGCCAGCAGCTTAGACTATAATTCACCCCTCCACTTT. This codes for CASSLDYNSPLHF.

The chain is built from TRBV5-1 and TRBJ2-5; D is undetermined. Trimming removed 2 bases from V and 4 bases from J, with 3 bases in between. The CDR3 extends over 11 amino acids. CDR1 and CDR2 (germline): SGHRS, YFSETQ. In DNA, the CDR3 is TGCGCCAGCAGCTTTCTAGAGACCCAGTACTTC. The encoded protein is CASSFLETQYF.

V gene TRBV20-1 combines with J gene TRBJ2-7; no definite D call. Trimming stripped 3 bases from V and 2 bases from J, with 5 bases between. CDR1 and CDR2 (germline): DFQATT, SNEGSKA (reference sequence). The CDR3 is 11 amino acids. The CDR3 DNA reads TGCAGTGCTAGCCCCCCCTACGAGCAGTACTTC. The encoded protein is CSASPPYEQYF.

This sequence joins TRBV5-1 and TRBJ2-5; D may correspond to TRBD1 or TRBD2 (5 bases each). Trimming cost V 4 bases and J 4 bases, with 14 bases left between them. Germline V gene data show CDR1 as SGHRS and CDR2 as YFSETQ. CDR3 size: 14 residues. CDR3 protein: CASSLGVGIETQYF. The CDR3 nucleotides read TGCGCCAGCAGCCTGGGGGTTGGGATAGAGACCCAGTACTTC. The full variable domain, in which reference TRBV5-1 and TRBJ2-5 provide the parts outside the CDR3, is KAGVTQTPRYLIKTRGQQVTLSCSPISGHRSVSWYQQTPGQGLQFLFEYFSETQRNKGNFPGRFSGRQFSNSRSEMNVSTLELGDSALYLCASSLGVGIETQYFGPGTRLLVL.